A selection of T cell receptor beta chains follows, all from one sample in a study of cytomegalovirus exposure and HLA in healthy donors. Using immunoSEQ multiplex PCR, the repertoire was profiled, and TCRdb retains in-frame clones only, with some absent. The sample lists fewer than 150,000 clones, 85% seen once, with approximately 6.4% in the top ten. The sample comprised PBMCs. These receptor sequences come from a woman aged 25 to 39 in good health and CMV-seropositive. CDR3s include the opening cysteine and the closing phenylalanine or tryptophan. A D gene is named only where the DNA matches it firmly. Some rows have no size entry. The others give once, few or many, or a class for an expanded clone.

TRBV28	-	-	TRBJ1-1	CASSLLTEAFF	TGTGCCAGCAGTTTATTAACTGAAGCTTTCTTT
TRBV18	-	TRBD1	TRBJ2-3	CASSPPGQPYYTQYF	TGTGCCAGCTCACCGCCGGGACAGCCTTATTATACGCAGTATTTT
TRBV2	-	TRBD1	TRBJ2-1	CASSDQDRGYNEQFF	TGTGCCAGCAGTGACCAGGACAGGGGGTACAATGAGCAGTTCTTC
TRBV28	-	-	TRBJ2-5	CASSLLSGTQYF	TGTGCCAGCAGTTTACTCAGCGGGACCCAGTACTTC
TRBV6-1	-	-	TRBJ1-6	CASSELAVSYNSPLHF	TGTGCCAGCAGTGAATTAGCAGTCTCCTATAATTCACCCCTCCACTTT
TRBV6-1	-	TRBD1	TRBJ1-5	CASSEALGQYSNQPQHF	TGTGCCAGCAGTGAAGCGTTGGGACAGTATAGCAATCAGCCCCAGCATTTT
TRBV9	-	-	TRBJ2-7	CASSPHIGAGNSYEQYF	TGTGCCAGCAGCCCTCATATAGGGGCAGGGAACTCCTACGAGCAGTACTTC
TRBV19	-	-	TRBJ1-1	CASSIRMDMNTEAFF	TGTGCCAGTAGTATAAGAATGGACATGAACACTGAAGCTTTCTTT
TRBV7-3	few	-	TRBJ1-6	CASSLRAGADSPLHF	TGTGCCAGCAGCTTGCGAGCAGGGGCGGATTCACCCCTCCACTTT
TRBV19	-	-	TRBJ2-5	CASSRTINQETQYF	TGTGCCAGTAGTCGGACTATTAACCAAGAGACCCAGTACTTC
TRBV27	-	-	TRBJ1-2	CASSDRINGYTF	TGTGCCAGCAGCGACAGGATAAATGGCTACACCTTC
TRBV6-1	-	TRBD1	TRBJ1-2	CASSERQGVYGYTF	TGTGCCAGCAGTGAGCGACAGGGGGTCTATGGCTACACCTTC
TRBV27	-	-	TRBJ2-5	CASSFWGETQYF	TGTGCCAGCAGTTTTTGGGGCGAGACCCAGTACTTC
TRBV10-3	-	TRBD2	TRBJ2-1	CAISAGGGSEEEQFF	TGTGCCATCAGTGCAGGCGGCGGGAGTGAGGAAGAGCAGTTCTTC
TRBV7-9	once	-	TRBJ1-2	CSSSPGSYGYTF	TGTTCCAGCAGCCCAGGGTCCTATGGCTACACCTTC
TRBV9	-	-	TRBJ1-5	CASSPTGSGNQPQHF	TGTGCCAGCAGCCCAACAGGGTCGGGCAATCAGCCCCAGCATTTT
TRBV9	-	-	TRBJ1-1	CASSEEAQAGATEAFF	TGTGCCAGCAGCGAAGAGGCCCAGGCAGGGGCAACTGAAGCTTTCTTT
TRBV27	once	-	TRBJ2-3	CASSPLIRADTQYF	TGTGCCAGCAGTCCGCTGATCCGCGCCGATACGCAGTATTTT
TRBV11-2	-	TRBD2	TRBJ2-1	CASSLGGLARYNEQFF	TGTGCCAGCAGCTTAGGGGGACTAGCGCGTTACAATGAGCAGTTCTTC
TRBV28	-	TRBD1	TRBJ2-1	CASSFRSGQGAYNEQFF	TGTGCCAGCAGTTTCCGCTCGGGACAGGGGGCTTACAATGAGCAGTTCTTC
TRBV5-4	-	TRBD2	TRBJ2-5	CASSSSGMVGETQYF	TGTGCCAGCAGCTCTAGCGGGATGGTGGGGGAGACCCAGTACTTC
TRBV30	-	-	TRBJ1-4	CAWAEDSNEKLFF	TGTGCCTGGGCTGAGGACAGCAATGAAAAACTGTTTTTT
TRBV10-2	-	-	TRBJ2-1	CASSEIGRDEQFF	TGCGCCAGCAGTGAAATTGGGCGGGATGAGCAGTTCTTC
TRBV5-1	few	-	TRBJ2-5	CASTQEARETQYF	TGCGCCAGCACCCAGGAAGCCCGGGAGACCCAGTACTTC
TRBV5-1	-	-	TRBJ1-1	CASSDQTQGFTEAFF	TGCGCCAGCAGCGATCAAACGCAGGGTTTCACTGAAGCTTTCTTT
TRBV5-8	-	-	TRBJ1-1	CASSLGGGTEAFF	TGTGCCAGCAGCTTGGGGGGAGGAACTGAAGCTTTCTTT
TRBV19	-	-	TRBJ1-6	CASREVWGRGSPDSQYNSPLHF	TGTGCCAGTAGGGAAGTCTGGGGGAGGGGGAGCCCCGATTCGCAATATAATTCACCCCTCCACTTT
TRBV29-1	once	-	TRBJ2-7	CSVVRVQENEQYF	TGCAGCGTAGTCAGGGTGCAGGAAAACGAGCAGTACTTC
TRBV11-2	once	-	TRBJ1-1	CASSRAAGRTEAFF	TGTGCCAGCAGCAGAGCGGCTGGTAGGACTGAAGCTTTCTTT
TRBV11-2	-	TRBD1	TRBJ1-3	CASSLGQLYSGNTIYF	TGTGCCAGCAGCTTGGGACAGCTCTACTCTGGAAACACCATATATTTT
TRBV21-1	-	-	TRBJ2-4	CASSTRDRVFGLAKNIQYF	TGTGCCAGCAGCACTCGGGACAGGGTATTTGGGCTAGCCAAAAACATTCAGTACTTC
TRBV4-1	-	-	TRBJ1-2	CASSVRTAENYGYTF	TGCGCCAGCAGCGTACGGACAGCTGAGAACTATGGCTACACCTTC
TRBV6-5	-	TRBD1	TRBJ2-3	CASHPGQGVTDTQYF	TGTGCCAGCCACCCGGGACAGGGGGTCACAGATACGCAGTATTTT